A single sample gave rise to the 19 T cell receptor beta chains below, sequenced in a study of human T cells and chemical hapten exposure. Time point of the sample: patch test 2, 6 weeks after DPC sensitization. Noted treatment: therapeutic diphenylcyclopropenone sensitization with weekly scalp DPC. TCRdb recomputed calls from the RACE reads with MiXCR, one row per CDR3 protein. The sample lists about 80,000 distinct CDR3 sequences, under 14% occurring once. The material sequenced was whole blood, taken in connection with sensitization to the hapten diphenylcyclopropenone (DPC). Receptors were obtained from a man aged 18-30 years with alopecia areata. Some clones in this sample may be carry-over from other donors' samples.

Turning to this clonotype: This clone may be a read error of a much larger clone one base away. The CDR3: CASSPDRSRGSSYEQYF. The CDR3 DNA reads as TGTGCCAGCAGCCCAGACCGAAGCAGGGGCAGCTCCTACGAGCAGTACTTC. This rearrangement joins TRBV11-2 to TRBJ2-7; maybe TRBD1 (6 bases). The V and J ends lost 5 bases and 0 bases respectively, with 20 bases between them. This CDR3 is 17 amino acids long. Germline lookup yields CDR1 SGHAT and CDR2 FQNNGV.

The rearrangement uses TRBV18 and TRBJ2-1; 11 nucleotides match TRBD2. Per the germline V gene, CDR1 is KGHSH and CDR2 is LQKENI. CDR3 length: 15 amino acids. J gave up 9 bases and V 0 bases, and 4 bases lay outside the gene matches. DNA of the CDR3: TGTGCCAGCTCACCACCTAGCGGGGGGGCAAGTGAGCAGTTCTTC. Its protein product is CASSPPSGGASEQFF.

In this sample, this clonotype turned up many times. The chain uses TRBV25-1 and TRBJ1-1; D perhaps matches TRBD1 (6 bases). Trimming shortened V by 3 bases and J by 0 bases, and 8 bases separated the two germline ends. The CDR3 sequence is 14 residues long. The V gene's germline CDR1 is MGHDK and CDR2 SYGVNS. The CDR3 nucleotides are TGTGCCAGCAGTGACAGGGGAATGAACACTGAAGCTTTCTTT. It specifies CASSDRGMNTEAFF.

The chain links TRBV15 to TRBJ1-4, with a weak D call TRBD1 (5 bases). The CDR3 spans 17 residues. Per the germline V gene, CDR1 is LNHNV and CDR2 is YYDKDF (reference sequence). Trimming removed 5 bases from V and 0 bases from J, with 16 bases in between. CDR3 sequence reads: CATSPRASRATNEKLFF. CDR3 in DNA: TGTGCCACCAGCCCCAGGGCCTCCAGGGCAACTAATGAAAAACTGTTTTTT. Full variable domain (rest looked up from reference TRBV15 and TRBJ1-4): DAMVIQNPRYQVTQFGKPVTLSCSQTLNHNVMYWYQQKSSQAPKLLFHYYDKDFNNEADTPDNFQSRRPNTSFCFLDIRSPGLGDTAMYLCATSPRASRATNEKLFFGSGTQLSVL.

This clonotype has a handful of counts. This chain connects TRBV12-2 to TRBJ2-5; TRBD1 is taken as the D call from the table, unchecked against the DNA. TRBV12-2 is flagged as a pseudogene. The CDR3 length is 14 residues. CDR3 sequence: CASLPPLQQETQYF. CDR3 coding DNA: TGTGCAAGTCTACCCCCCCTTCAGCAAGAGACCCAGTACTTC.

The V call is TRBV7-6, the J call TRBJ2-6; D is tentatively TRBD1 or TRBD2 (5 bases each). There are 15 residues in the CDR3. Germline lookup yields CDR1 SGHVS and CDR2 FNYEAQ. The ends were cut back, 4 bases at V and 1 base at J, with 8 bases in the middle. CDR3 bases: TGTGCCAGCAGCTCTTGGGGGTCTGGGGCCAACGTCCTGACTTTC. Translation: CASSSWGSGANVLTF. Full variable domain (remainder filled in from reference TRBV7-6 and TRBJ2-6): GAGVSQSPRYKVTKRGQDVALRCDPISGHVSLYWYRQALGQGPEFLTYFNYEAQQDKSGLPNDRFSAERPEGSISTLTIQRTEQRDSAMYRCASSSWGSGANVLTFGAGSRLTVL.

The chain recombines TRBV7-3 with TRBJ1-1; D ambiguous. The CDR3 loop spans 13 amino acids. The V gene lost 1 base and the J gene lost 7 bases, with 10 bases spanning the gap. Germline V gene lookup returns CDR1 SGHTA and CDR2 FQGTGA. The CDR3 DNA follows: TGTGCCAGCAGCTTAATAGCCGGCAGTGAAGCTTTCTTT. This sequence encodes CASSLIAGSEAFF. Looking up the rest from reference TRBV7-3 and TRBJ1-1 gives the full variable domain: GAGVSQTPSNKVTEKGKYVELRCDPISGHTALYWYRQSLGQGPEFLIYFQGTGAADDSGLPNDRFFAVRPEGSVSTLKIQRTERGDSAVYLCASSLIAGSEAFFGQGTRLTVV.

There are many counts of this clonotype. The chain combines TRBV7-2 with TRBJ2-3; D is undetermined. Deletions cut 1 base from V and 3 bases from J, with 14 bases between. The germline gives CDR1 SGHTA, CDR2 FQGNSA. The CDR3 totals 16 residues. CDR3 loop: CASSLVSTISTDTQYF. CDR3 bases: TGTGCCAGCAGCTTAGTATCTACAATTAGTACAGATACGCAGTATTTT.

This clonotype was detected ten times or more. The J gene is TRBJ2-7, the V gene TRBV28; 7 bases agree with TRBD1. Germline-derived CDR1 and CDR2 are MDHEN and SYDVKM. J gave up 4 bases and V 10 bases, and 7 bases lay outside the gene matches. This CDR3 is built from 12 residues. Written as DNA, the CDR3 is TGTGCCACTGACAGGGCCGGTTACGAGCAGTACTTC. It is translated as CATDRAGYEQYF.

The chain employs TRBV18 and TRBJ2-7; possibly TRBD1 or TRBD2 for D (5 bases each). The CDR3 extends over 15 amino acids. Germline CDR1 KGHSH, CDR2 LQKENI. V lost 0 bases and J 0 bases, leaving 9 bases between the germline ends. CDR3 coding DNA: TGTGCCAGCTCACCACCGGGGACCCGCTCCTACGAGCAGTACTTC. As protein: CASSPPGTRSYEQYF.

This clonotype was observed many times. The chain combines TRBV6-6 with TRBJ2-2; weak D call: TRBD1 (5 bases). The CDR3 runs 16 residues. The germline gives CDR1 MNHNY, CDR2 SVGAGI (reference sequence). Between the trimmed V and J ends, which lost 0 bases and 5 bases, there was a span of 13 bases. This chain's CDR3 is CASSYSGISGTGELFF. The CDR3 DNA follows: TGTGCCAGCAGTTACTCCGGTATATCAGGGACCGGGGAGCTGTTTTTT.

This clonotype was seen repeatedly, ten times or more. This chain uses TRBV14 with TRBJ2-3; no reliable D call. The germline V gene encodes CDR1 SGHDN and CDR2 FVKESK. This CDR3 contains 13 residues. V lost 0 bases, J lost 5 bases, and 6 bases lay in between. The CDR3 loop reads CASSQDPGDTQYF. The CDR3, as DNA: TGTGCCAGCAGCCAAGATCCCGGAGATACGCAGTATTTT.

This clonotype showed up just a few times. The J gene is TRBJ1-4, the V gene TRBV5-1, with 9 nucleotides matching TRBD1. Germline lookup yields CDR1 SGHRS and CDR2 YFSETQ. Trimming at V came to 3 bases and at J to 7 bases, leaving 7 bases not matched to a gene. This CDR3 is built from 15 residues. CDR3 coding DNA: TGCGCCAGCAGCTCCACAGGGGGCGGATCTGAAAAACTGTTTTTT. Translation gives CASSSTGGGSEKLFF.

The V call is TRBV6-5, the J call TRBJ1-2; D perhaps matches TRBD1 (6 bases). This CDR3 region has 12 residues. In germline, CDR1 is MNHEY, CDR2 SVGAGI. Trimming shortened V by 4 bases and J by 5 bases, and 8 bases separated the two germline ends. The CDR3 spells CASSFQGYGYTF. CDR3 DNA: TGTGCCAGCAGTTTCCAGGGGTATGGCTACACCTTC.

This chain uses TRBV9 with TRBJ2-1, with D possibly being TRBD1 (6 bases). The V end lost 0 bases, the J end lost 10 bases, and 11 bases lay between the germline ends. Germline-derived CDR1 and CDR2 are SGDLS and YYNGEE. CDR3 size: 13 residues. The CDR3 DNA is TGTGCCAGCAGCGTAGCTGCAGGGGAAGAGCAGTTCTTC. Translated: CASSVAAGEEQFF. Full variable domain (rest looked up from reference TRBV9 and TRBJ2-1): DSGVTQTPKHLITATGQRVTLRCSPRSGDLSVYWYQQSLDQGLQFLIQYYNGEERAKGNILERFSAQQFPDLHSELNLSSLELGDSALYFCASSVAAGEEQFFGPGTRLTVL.

CDR3 protein: CASSPAYSPLHF. Here the CDR3 DNA reads TGTGCCAGCAGCCCAGCATATTCACCCCTCCACTTT. The chain joins TRBV4-2 to TRBJ1-6; D unresolved. Deletions cut 4 bases from V and 8 bases from J, with 6 bases between. There are 12 residues in the CDR3. Germline V gene sequence: CDR1 LGHNA, CDR2 YNFKEQ.

This clonotype was counted at least ten times. The genes are TRBV7-3 and TRBJ2-3, with D possibly TRBD2 on 6 matching bases. Trimming stripped 2 bases from V and 5 bases from J, with 14 bases between. This CDR3 has 15 residues. Germline CDR1 reads SGHTA; CDR2 reads FQGTGA. The CDR3 DNA sequence: TGTGCCAGCAGCTTAGGCGCCCAGCGGGTAGATACGCAGTATTTT. Protein: CASSLGAQRVDTQYF.

This clonotype was seen many times. The chain links TRBV18 to TRBJ1-1, with D possibly matching TRBD1 (5 bases). Looked up from germline, CDR1 is KGHSH and CDR2 is LQKENI. This CDR3 is 14 amino acids long. The V end was cut by 3 bases, the J end by 2 bases, with 10 bases between. In DNA, the CDR3 is TGTGCCAGCTCACCGGAGGGGACTAACACTGAAGCTTTCTTT. Its translation is CASSPEGTNTEAFF.

The chain carries TRBV6-2 or TRBV6-3 and TRBJ1-5; 8 bases are a match to TRBD1. CDR1 and CDR2 (germline): MNHEY, SVGEGT. With V trimmed by 4 bases and J by 0 bases, 14 bases remained unmatched. The CDR3 loop spans 19 amino acids. This chain's CDR3 is CASSSPRDRITYSNQPQHF. DNA for the CDR3: TGTGCCAGCAGTTCCCCCCGGGACAGGATCACATATAGCAATCAGCCCCAGCATTTT.